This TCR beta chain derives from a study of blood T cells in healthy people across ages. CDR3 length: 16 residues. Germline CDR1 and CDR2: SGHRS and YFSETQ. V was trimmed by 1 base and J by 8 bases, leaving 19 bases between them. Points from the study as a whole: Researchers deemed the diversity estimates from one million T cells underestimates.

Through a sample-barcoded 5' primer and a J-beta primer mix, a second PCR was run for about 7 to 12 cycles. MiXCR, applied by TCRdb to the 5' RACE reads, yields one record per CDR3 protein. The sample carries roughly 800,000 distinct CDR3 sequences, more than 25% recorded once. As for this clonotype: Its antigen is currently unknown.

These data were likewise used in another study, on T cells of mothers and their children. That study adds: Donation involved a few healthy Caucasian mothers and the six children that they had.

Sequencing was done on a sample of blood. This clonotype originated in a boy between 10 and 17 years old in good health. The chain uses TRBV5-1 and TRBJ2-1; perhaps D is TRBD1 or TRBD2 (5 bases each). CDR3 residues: CASSLSPGSLAYEQFF. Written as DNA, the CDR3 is TGCGCCAGCAGCTTGTCGCCAGGGAGTTTGGCATATGAGCAGTTCTTC.